This TCR beta chain came from a study of control samples from healthy donors and cancer patients. Trimming shortened V by 6 bases and J by 4 bases, and 16 bases separated the two germline ends. Germline values: CDR1 MNHEY, CDR2 SVGAGI. The length of the CDR3 is 15 residues. Profiling relied on immunoSEQ multiplex PCR, and the TCRdb table lists in-frame clones only, not all of them. The table has about 44,000 clones, more than 75% seen once. The receptor was isolated from a woman aged 55-69 years with lung cancer. Source material: PBMCs. V gene TRBV6-5 combines with J gene TRBJ1-3, with no clear D. Here the CDR3 reads CASRPDGSYGNTIYF. The CDR3 coding sequence is TGTGCCAGCAGACCGGACGGATCCTACGGAAACACCATATATTTT.